This paragraph covers one T cell receptor (beta chain) sequence. Its matching antigen is unknown. TCRdb fed the RT-PCR reads into MiXCR, producing one record per CDR3 protein. The sample has some 850,000 distinct CDR3 sequences; less than 20% are singletons. The CDR3 is made up of 15 amino acids. Looked up from germline, CDR1 is MNHEY and CDR2 is SMNVEV (reference sequence). The ends lost 6 bases at V and 8 bases at J; junction bases unmatched: 11. These data belong to a study of response to subunit inactivated influenza vaccine. Study-wide findings and caveats: Authors suggested that a seasonal influenza vaccination recruits few new T cells each time.

This specimen consisted of PBMCs from blood, obtained less than 6 days after vaccination. This chain links TRBV27 with TRBJ2-3; 10 nucleotides line up with TRBD2. This receptor was identified in a man aged 50 to 59 who received an inactivated influenza vaccine. The CDR3: CASSQTSGTGGTQYF. The CDR3 DNA is TGTGCCAGCAGCCAAACTAGCGGGACGGGTGGTACGCAGTATTTT.